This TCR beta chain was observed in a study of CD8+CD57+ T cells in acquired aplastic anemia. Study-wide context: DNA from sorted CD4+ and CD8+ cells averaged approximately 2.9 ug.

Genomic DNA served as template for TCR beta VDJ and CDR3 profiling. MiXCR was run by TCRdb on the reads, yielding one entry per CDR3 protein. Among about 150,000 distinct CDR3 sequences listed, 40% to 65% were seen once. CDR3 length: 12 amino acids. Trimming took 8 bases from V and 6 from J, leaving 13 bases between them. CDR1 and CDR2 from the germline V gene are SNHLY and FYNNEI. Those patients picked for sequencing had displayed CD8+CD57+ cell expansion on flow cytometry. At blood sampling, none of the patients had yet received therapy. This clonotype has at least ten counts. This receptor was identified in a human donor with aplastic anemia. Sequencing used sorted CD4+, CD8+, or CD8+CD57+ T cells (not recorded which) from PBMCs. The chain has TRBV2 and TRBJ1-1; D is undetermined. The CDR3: CASPRGEAEAFF. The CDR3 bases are TGTGCCAGCCCGAGAGGAGAGGCTGAAGCTTTCTTT.